These T cell receptor beta chains were read from a single sample in a study of control samples from healthy donors and cancer patients. TCRdb's copy holds only in-frame clones and misses some; the assay was immunoSEQ multiplex PCR. This sample has approximately 99,000 clones; just under 85% occur once, and the top ten carry around 6.6%. What was sequenced was blood. The origin of the receptors is a man aged 18 to 29 in good health. CDR3s include the opening cysteine and the closing phenylalanine or tryptophan. A D gene is named only where the DNA matches it firmly. Clone size is shown for a subset of rows, as once, few, many or a class of expanded clone.

NA,TRBJ2-2,NA,TRBV28,TGTGCCAGCAGTTTAAGGGCCGGCTACACCGGGGAGCTGTTTTTT,CASSLRAGYTGELFF
NA,TRBJ2-1,TRBD2,TRBV20-1,TGCAGTGCTAGTTTGGGACTATCTATCTACAATGAGCAGTTCTTC,CSASLGLSIYNEQFF
NA,TRBJ2-4,NA,TRBV27,TGTGCCACCTCCTCCAGGGTAGCCAAAAACATTCAGTACTTC,CATSSRVAKNIQYF
NA,TRBJ1-6,TRBD1,TRBV15,TGTGCCACCAGCAGGGACGACAGGGTACATAATTCACCCCTCCACTTT,CATSRDDRVHNSPLHF
NA,TRBJ1-2,NA,TRBV29-1,TGCAGCGTCCGGGGTCCCGGGGTAGTAAATGGCTACACCTTC,CSVRGPGVVNGYTF
NA,TRBJ1-2,TRBD1,TRBV4-2,TGTGCCAGCAGCCCGGGACAGGGGGCTGACTATGGCTACACCTTC,CASSPGQGADYGYTF
NA,TRBJ1-1,NA,TRBV7-9,TGTGCCAGCACCCCGGGGGGGTTCACTGAAGCTTTCTTT,CASTPGGFTEAFF
NA,TRBJ1-1,NA,TRBV19,TGTGCCAGTAGTATGACCTTCCCAGGGAGGGTCACTGAAGCTTTCTTT,CASSMTFPGRVTEAFF
NA,TRBJ2-3,NA,TRBV7-8,TGTGCCAGCAGCTTAGCGAAGGGGCCAGGAGCAGATACGCAGTATTTT,CASSLAKGPGADTQYF
NA,TRBJ1-2,NA,TRBV28,TGTGCCAGCAGTTTATCCGGGGGGCGTGGGGGCTACACCTTC,CASSLSGGRGGYTF
NA,TRBJ1-2,NA,TRBV6-5,TGTGCCAGCAGTTACAGCGGGCCTCAATCGGACTATGGCTACACCTTC,CASSYSGPQSDYGYTF
NA,TRBJ2-2,NA,TRBV5-1,TGCGCCAGCAGCCCCTTCTTTGGGGCAGAGGTTACCGGGGAGCTGTTTTTT,CASSPFFGAEVTGELFF
once,TRBJ1-6,NA,TRBV19,TGTGCCAGTAAGTCCACGACTAGGGTTAATTCACCCCTCCACTTT,CASKSTTRVNSPLHF
many,TRBJ1-5,TRBD1,TRBV4-3,TGCGCCAGCAGCCAGGGGACGGGACAGGGTCCAAGTTGGCGCAATCAGCCCCAGCATTTT,CASSQGTGQGPSWRNQPQHF
NA,TRBJ2-3,TRBD2,TRBV30,TGTGCCTGGGGTGGGACTAGCGGTCTCACAGATACGCAGTATTTT,CAWGGTSGLTDTQYF
NA,TRBJ1-3,NA,TRBV3-1/TRBV3-2,TGTGCCAGCAGCCAAGGTTTCCTCATCTCTGGAAACACCATATATTTT,CASSQGFLISGNTIYF
once,TRBJ1-1,TRBD1,TRBV5-1,TGCGCCAGCAGCTCAGGGGGTGAAGCTTTCTTT,CASSSGGEAFF
NA,TRBJ1-1,TRBD1,TRBV11-2,TGTGCCAGCAGCTTAGGATCAGGGGGCGGAACTGAAGCTTTCTTT,CASSLGSGGGTEAFF
NA,TRBJ1-1,NA,TRBV11-3,TGTGCCAGCAGCTTAGAACCGAACACTGAAGCTTTCTTT,CASSLEPNTEAFF
NA,TRBJ1-1,TRBD1,TRBV11-2,TGTGCCAGCAGCGATCGACAGGGGGCCCCTGAAGCTTTCTTT,CASSDRQGAPEAFF
NA,TRBJ1-2,NA,TRBV18,TGTGCCAGCTCACCGGACTCATACTATGGCTACACCTTC,CASSPDSYYGYTF
NA,TRBJ1-2,TRBD1,TRBV19,TGTGCCAGTAGTCGTGATACCAGGACAGGGGATACTAGGGGCTACACCTTC,CASSRDTRTGDTRGYTF
NA,TRBJ1-2,NA,TRBV6-1,TGTGCCAGCAGTGAAGCGCTGCGGGGTGGCTATGGCTACACCTTC,CASSEALRGGYGYTF
NA,TRBJ2-6,NA,TRBV3-1/TRBV3-2,TGTGCCAGCAGCCCCCGGGACTTCAGCTCTGGGGCCAACGTCCTGACTTTC,CASSPRDFSSGANVLTF
NA,TRBJ1-1,NA,TRBV12-5,TGTGCTAGTGGTTCTCAGGGTAGCACTGAAGCTTTCTTT,CASGSQGSTEAFF
NA,TRBJ2-5,NA,TRBV19,TGTGCCAGTAGTGGGGGCCTCCAATTGGGGGAGCAAGAGACCCAGTACTTC,CASSGGLQLGEQETQYF
NA,TRBJ2-2,NA,TRBV6-2/TRBV6-3,TGTGCCAGCAGTTACGGTCGAAGGGGGAGCACCGGGGAGCTGTTTTTT,CASSYGRRGSTGELFF
NA,TRBJ2-5,NA,TRBV28,TGTGCCAGCACCCAGGGCGAAGAGACCCAGTACTTC,CASTQGEETQYF
NA,TRBJ2-3,TRBD2,TRBV7-9,TGTGCCAGCAGCTTAACTGGGACTAGCGGGGGCCGTACAGATACGCAGTATTTT,CASSLTGTSGGRTDTQYF
NA,TRBJ2-5,NA,TRBV5-5,TGTGCCAGCAGCCGTAGCCAGGGAATGGAGACCCAGTACTTC,CASSRSQGMETQYF
NA,TRBJ2-5,NA,TRBV24-1,TGTGCCACCAGTGGCGTGGGCGAAGAGACCCAGTACTTC,CATSGVGEETQYF
NA,TRBJ1-1,NA,TRBV27,TGTGCCAGCAGTTCGGGACAGAACACTGAAGCTTTCTTT,CASSSGQNTEAFF
NA,TRBJ2-2,NA,TRBV10-1,TGCGCCAGCATCCAAACAGTGGGAGTCGGGGAGCTGTTTTTT,CASIQTVGVGELFF
NA,TRBJ1-5,TRBD1,TRBV11-2,TGTGCCAGCAGTGCCGGGACAGGGGGCGGAATACTTCAGCCCCAGCATTTT,CASSAGTGGGILQPQHF
NA,TRBJ2-3,TRBD1,TRBV4-2,TGTGCCAGCAGCCAAGATCCTTCGCGGACAGGGACGCAGTATTTT,CASSQDPSRTGTQYF
NA,TRBJ2-1,TRBD1,TRBV10-3,TGTGCCATCACTGGGACAGGGCATGAGCAGTTCTTC,CAITGTGHEQFF
once,TRBJ2-3,NA,TRBV2,TGTGCCAGCAGGATAGTCGCAGATACGCAGTATTTT,CASRIVADTQYF
NA,TRBJ1-5,NA,TRBV7-8,TGTGCCAGCAGCTTACTCTGGACAGATAGCAATCAGCCCCAGCATTTT,CASSLLWTDSNQPQHF
NA,TRBJ2-1,NA,TRBV9,TGTGCCAGCAGCCGGAATAGCCCGAATGAGCAGTTCTTC,CASSRNSPNEQFF
NA,TRBJ2-4,NA,TRBV18,TGTGCCAGCTCACCGGCCCTAGCCAAAAACATTCAGTACTTC,CASSPALAKNIQYF
NA,TRBJ2-3,NA,TRBV6-1,TGTGCCAGCAGTGAACAAGGTTTGGGCGCAGATACGCAGTATTTT,CASSEQGLGADTQYF
NA,TRBJ2-2,NA,TRBV6-5,TGTGCCAGCAGTTACTTCCTACAGGGTACGAGGGAGCTGTTTTTT,CASSYFLQGTRELFF
NA,TRBJ1-1,TRBD1,TRBV19,TGTGCCAGTTTGGACAGGGAGAGGGCTTTCTTT,CASLDRERAFF
NA,TRBJ1-4,NA,TRBV7-9,TGTGCCAGCAGCTTAGTGGCTACAACTAATGAAAAACTGTTTTTT,CASSLVATTNEKLFF
NA,TRBJ1-1,NA,TRBV15,TGTGCCACCAGCAGAGGGACAGCACTCCTTGAAGCTTTCTTT,CATSRGTALLEAFF
NA,TRBJ2-4,TRBD2,TRBV7-9,TGTGCCAGCAGCTTGAGCGGGGGGTTAGCCAAAAACATTCAGTACTTC,CASSLSGGLAKNIQYF
NA,TRBJ1-5,TRBD1,TRBV6-1,TGTGCCAACGGACAGGGGCGAAGTCAGCCCCAGCATTTT,CANGQGRSQPQHF
NA,TRBJ1-1,NA,TRBV21-1,TGTGCCAGCAGCACCCGACAGGGGAACCCTGAAGCTTTCTTT,CASSTRQGNPEAFF
NA,TRBJ2-5,NA,TRBV7-2,TGTGCCAGCAGCTTAAAAGAGACCCAGTACTTC,CASSLKETQYF
NA,TRBJ1-4,TRBD1,TRBV7-9,TGTGCCAGCAGCTCCCGGGACAGGGGATCTGAAAAACTGTTTTTT,CASSSRDRGSEKLFF
NA,TRBJ2-6,NA,TRBV9,TGTGCCAGCAGCCTCCGAAACTCTGGGGCCAACGTCCTGACTTTC,CASSLRNSGANVLTF
NA,TRBJ1-2,NA,TRBV30,TGTGCCTGGAGTGTAAAGGGCACTGGGGGTGGCTACACCTTC,CAWSVKGTGGGYTF
few,TRBJ1-5,NA,TRBV5-5,TGTGCCAGCAGCTTGGAATCCGGGCCCCGAAACCCCCAGCATTTT,CASSLESGPRNPQHF
NA,TRBJ1-5,TRBD1,TRBV7-6,TGTGCCAGCAGCGTACGACAGGGTCAGCCCCAGCATTTT,CASSVRQGQPQHF
NA,TRBJ2-5,TRBD2,TRBV4-3,TGCGCCAGCAGCCAAGAGCGGGGGGGCCAAGAGACCCAGTACTTC,CASSQERGGQETQYF
NA,TRBJ1-1,NA,TRBV9,TGTGCCAGCAGCTCCCAAGACAGATTGAACACTGAAGCTTTCTTT,CASSSQDRLNTEAFF
NA,TRBJ1-5,NA,TRBV3-1/TRBV3-2,TGTGCCAGCAGCCAAGTGGAGGGTCAGCCCCAGCATTTT,CASSQVEGQPQHF
NA,TRBJ2-2,TRBD1,TRBV6-4,TGTGCCAGCAGTCCCCAAATGGACAGGGAACACACCGGGGAGCTGTTTTTT,CASSPQMDREHTGELFF